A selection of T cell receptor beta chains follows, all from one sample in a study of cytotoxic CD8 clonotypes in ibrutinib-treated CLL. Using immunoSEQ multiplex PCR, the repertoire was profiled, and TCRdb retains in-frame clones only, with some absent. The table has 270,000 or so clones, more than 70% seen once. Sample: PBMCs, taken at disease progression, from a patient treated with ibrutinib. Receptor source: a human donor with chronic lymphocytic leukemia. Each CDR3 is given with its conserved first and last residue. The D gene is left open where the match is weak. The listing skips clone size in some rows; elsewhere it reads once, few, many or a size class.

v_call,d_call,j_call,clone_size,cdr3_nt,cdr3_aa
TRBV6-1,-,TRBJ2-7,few,TGTGCCAGCAGTGAAGCGCTCTACAGCCAGAGATTC,CASSEALYSQRF
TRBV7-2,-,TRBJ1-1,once,TGTGCCAGCCGCTATCAGGGGCTTTCTGAAGCTTTCTTT,CASRYQGLSEAFF
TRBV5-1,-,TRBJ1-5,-,TGCGCCAGCAGCTTGTCCCCAGGGAACAATCAGCCCCAGCATTTT,CASSLSPGNNQPQHF
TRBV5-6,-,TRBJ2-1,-,TGTGCCAGCAGCTTCGGGACTTCCGCAACTGAGCAGTTCTTC,CASSFGTSATEQFF
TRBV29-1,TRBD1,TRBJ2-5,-,TGCAGCGCTACGACAGGGGGTGAGACCCAGTACTTC,CSATTGGETQYF
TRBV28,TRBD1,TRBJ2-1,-,TGTGCCAGCAGTTTGGGGACAGGGTGGTACAATGAGCAGTTCTTC,CASSLGTGWYNEQFF
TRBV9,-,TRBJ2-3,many,TGTGCCAGCAGCCAGGGGGGGGCGGAGTATTTT,CASSQGGAEYF
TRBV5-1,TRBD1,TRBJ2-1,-,TGCGCCAGCAGCCTGGGGGACAGGGAGCAGTTCTTC,CASSLGDREQFF
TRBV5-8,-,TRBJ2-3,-,TGTGCCAGCAGCCCACTAGAGGCGCAGTATTTT,CASSPLEAQYF
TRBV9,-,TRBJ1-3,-,TGTGCCAGCAGCGTTAGAGGAGGGGGGGATAGAAACACCATATATTTT,CASSVRGGGDRNTIYF
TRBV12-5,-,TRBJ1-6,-,TGTGCTAGTGGTTTGTCCCGTCGAAGATATTCACCCCTCCACTTT,CASGLSRRRYSPLHF